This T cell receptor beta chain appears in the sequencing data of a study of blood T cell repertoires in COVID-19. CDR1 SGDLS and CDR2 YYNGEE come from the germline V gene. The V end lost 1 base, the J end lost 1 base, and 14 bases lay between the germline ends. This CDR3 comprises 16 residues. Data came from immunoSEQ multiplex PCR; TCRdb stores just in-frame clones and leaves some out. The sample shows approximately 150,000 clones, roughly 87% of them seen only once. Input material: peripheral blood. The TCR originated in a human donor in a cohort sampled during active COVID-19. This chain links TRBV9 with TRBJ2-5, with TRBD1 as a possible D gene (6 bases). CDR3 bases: TGTGCCAGCAGCGTAACTGGACAGAGCTTCCAAGAGACCCAGTACTTC. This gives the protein CASSVTGQSFQETQYF.